This entry features one TCR beta chain sequence. This clone appeared once. Its antigen remains undetermined. No base-level quality is on record; no much larger clone is a single base apart. The library was produced with the immunoSEQ multiplex PCR assay. The multiplex PCR relied on a mix of 60 forward primers for TCR Vbeta segments and 13 reverse primers for TCR Jbeta segments. A multiplex PCR assay on genomic DNA amplified the CDR3 region of rearranged TCR beta genes. On the Illumina HiSeq System, the amplified TCR beta libraries were sequenced as 87-base-pair reads. Under the source paper's analysis protocol: A later analysis counted approximately 76 million unique TCR beta chains across the 666 repertoires, and around 9.9 million of these chains were shared by at least two donors. A nearest-neighbor algorithm error-corrected the raw reads and collapsed the reads into unique sequences, merging closely related sequences to remove PCR and sequencing errors. Alignment of CDR3 sequences to IMGT reference sequences was used to assign V, D and J gene segments. For a sequence to be retained, a match of at least six nucleotides was required to both a V gene segment and a J gene segment. Rearrangements were classified as productive when the CDR3 lacked stop codons and remained in frame with V and J, and all other rearrangements were classified as non-productive. CDR3 was defined according to IMGT convention as the region running from the second conserved V-encoded cysteine to the conserved J-encoded phenylalanine. Sequences without an unambiguous match to a single V gene segment were excluded from the earlier analysis of 450 to 750 of the donors. In an earlier analysis of approximately 610 of the donors, V segments were called functional above 56.7% productive rearrangements and were called segregating when the between-donor standard deviation exceeded 5%. A statistical classification framework was built to diagnose cytomegalovirus status from the catalog of TCR beta chain sequences. V and J gene assignment, in a later analysis, came from comparing TCR nucleotide sequences with IMGT/GENE-DB human TR gene sequences. The TCRdist pipeline was used in a later analysis to assign CDR3 sequences and most-parsimonious VDJ recombination scenarios. In a later analysis, each TCR beta chain was defined by its CDR3 amino acid sequence together with its V-gene family, and reads without a unique V-gene family were excluded. In a later analysis, several hundred highly shared, low-generation-probability nucleotide sequences were removed to address suspected cross-contamination and a sequencing artifact. In a later analysis, a clonal expansion index was calculated for each public chain from normalized within-repertoire ranks of inferred template counts. In a later analysis, generation probabilities were computed using a VDJ recombination model fitted to out-of-frame rearrangements, and the results were checked against IGoR. Hypergeometric tests were used in a later analysis to score TCR-TCR, TCR-HLA and TCR-CMV co-occurrence, with a repertoire-size bias correction applied to the TCR pairs. To estimate false discovery rates, a later analysis permuted the HLA or CMV assignments 20 times. A later analysis grouped co-occurring TCRs with DBSCAN, adding TCRdist sequence similarity when clustering within HLA-allele-positive subsets. Repertoires with fewer than 30,000 or more than 120,000 public chains, plus five repertoires with anomalous nucleotide sharing, were excluded from co-occurrence clustering. Not all clones reach the TCRdb copy of this immuneACCESS table, which keeps in-frame sequences only. Checked studies attribute under half of the gap to unresolved V genes and leave the rest unexplained. That table is the source of V, J and clone size, and D and trimming were worked out from the DNA. For this sample there are about 99,000 clones; about 80% appear just once. The leading ten clones occupy 1.5% to 2% of the sample.

The sample originates from a study of cytomegalovirus exposure and HLA in healthy donors (dated by TCRdb to between 2016 and 2019). Concerning the study at large: An earlier analysis of fewer than 750 of the donors reported about 300 Gb of sequence data and approximately 120 million unique TCR beta sequences obtained from roughly 170 million T cells. An early release that covered about 640 HLA-typed donors contained approximately 300 gigabases of sequencing data and approximately 85 million unique TCR sequences. Of the roughly 410 genotyped donors, less than 90% were placed in the genetic ancestry cluster associated with self-reported Caucasian donors. The study aimed to test whether signatures of past pathogen exposure could be identified by cataloging public T cell receptors. The study used immunosequencing to profile the T cell repertoires of under 700 subjects and linked those repertoires to cytomegalovirus serostatus. Along with the roughly 700-subject first cohort, a separate validation cohort of over a hundred different subjects was used. High-throughput TCR immunosequencing, statistical association of individual TCRs with disease status, and machine learning were combined to predict cytomegalovirus infection status. In a later analysis, previously published TCR beta repertoires from several hundred donors were re-analyzed and high-resolution HLA genotyping was added so that TCR occurrence patterns could be studied. Rather than using new phenotypic data, the later analysis identified candidate immune exposures from TCR beta sequences and from how often those sequences occurred across donors. An earlier analysis of approximately 500 of the donors applied high-throughput TCR beta sequencing to assess whether each TCR beta V gene segment acted as functional or pseudogenic. Donor age, sex, ethnicity and CMV serostatus were compiled alongside the repertoire data. In a later genetic analysis, genome-wide SNP genotypes for about three fifths of the 666 donors were used, and that subset was treated as a discovery cohort. Every repertoire in the discovery cohort had been generated on one and the same sequencing platform. Both class I and class II loci were covered by HLA typing, at four-digit resolution. Typing coverage varied by locus: roughly 620-630 donors for A, B, C, DRB1 and DQB1; 522 for DQA1; about 600 for DPA1; more than 450 for DPB1. Four or five DR-DQ haplotypes were treated as single units for association and clustering because of strong linkage in the cohort. On average, roughly 200,000 unique TCR beta nucleotide sequences were sequenced per donor among 300 to 500 genotyped donors of the cohort, with roughly 20% of those sequences being non-productive. What the work shows at the level of the full study, not this receptor alone: In vitro tests confirmed that three of the cytomegalovirus-associated TCR beta chains recognize cytomegalovirus antigens. A later genetic analysis reported fewer N-insertions in productive TCRs among donors in an Asian-associated ancestry cluster than the roughly 670-donor mean. In a later analysis, several top co-occurrence clusters were reported to appear linked to parvovirus B19, influenza, CMV and Epstein-Barr virus. In a later analysis, 15,000 to 20,000 TCR beta sequences were associated with specific HLA alleles at a false discovery rate of 0.05. The earlier analysis of a few hundred of the donors excluded roughly 17 rarely observed V segments, including chromosome 9 orphons, because counts were too low. Roughly uniform sequencing depth across donors was assumed in presence/absence analyses, although this assumption may not hold. Correlated functional status among segregating V segments might be attributable to linkage disequilibrium, but an unknown experimental factor could not be ruled out. While some public TCRs were present in many individuals, most TCR sequences turned up only very rarely across donors. Because some donors lacked HLA typing at each locus, the association tests relied only on the typed subset. Only TCR beta chains were sequenced in this cohort, and the absence of alpha or paired-chain data limited detectable features. A further reported finding was that TCR beta sequences accurately predicted the HLA-A and HLA-B alleles for most subjects in the first cohort. In a later analysis, most CMV-associated TCR beta chains were found to appear HLA-restricted, with HLA associations seemingly driven largely by CMV exposure. In a later analysis, HLA-associated TCR beta chains were found to be more clonally expanded and to have lower generation probabilities than equally common non-associated chains. When HLA alleles, especially DR and DQ, strongly co-occurred, TCR associations were difficult to assign to individual alleles. A group of highly shared sequence variants was considered likely to be a technical artifact of the sequencing pipeline. A later genetic analysis associated a missense DCLRE1C variant with V-gene and J-gene trimming of TCR beta chains, and an independent cohort replicated the association. In the study, 150 to 200 TCR beta chains were listed as associated with cytomegalovirus. Cytomegalovirus status was reported to be diagnosed by the classifier with high specificity and sensitivity in both the original and validation cohorts. The authors suggested that the approach could potentially be extended to other disease states and immunological phenotypes. An earlier analysis of approximately 600 of the donors showed that most TCR beta V segments appeared in productive rearrangements either about 87% or about 30% of the time, which broadly matched IMGT annotations. The only immune exposure information available for the cohort was CMV serostatus. A later analysis found that TCR association rates varied across HLA loci, with DRB1 alleles showing the most associated TCRs and HLA-C alleles the fewest.

The cohort comprised some 700 healthy bone marrow donors. At the time of sampling, all cohort members were nominally healthy, though unrecorded immune exposures were likely present. The donor tested CMV seronegative, placing the donor among the approximately 400 seronegative members of the cohort. Every donor gave a peripheral blood sample, and the peripheral blood mononuclear cells from that sample were used for TCR beta sequencing. The Qiagen DNeasy Blood Extraction Kit was used to extract genomic DNA from the blood cell samples. The specimen was PBMCs. This TCR was recovered from a woman between 40 and 50 years old in good health and CMV-seronegative.

The encoded CDR3 is CASSLGLGLGEQFF. The base sequence is TGTGCCAGCAGCTTGGGCCTGGGGCTAGGTGAGCAGTTCTTC. The sequence joins TRBV7-3 to TRBJ2-1, with TRBD1 perhaps the D gene, on 5 matching bases. Deletion took 3 bases off V and 9 bases off J, with a span of 15 bases between the germline ends. From the germline V gene, CDR1 is SGHTA and CDR2 is FQGTGA. Including the terminal cysteine and phenylalanine, the CDR3 comprises 14 residues. The sequence is cut down to CDR3 DNA, 42 bases in frame from base 1.